This is a list of T cell receptor beta chains from one sample in a study of vaccination and CD4 T cells after COVID-19. No cognate antigen is known for these TCRs. TCRdb reprocessed the PCR reads with MiXCR, giving one entry per CDR3 protein. The sample has around 12,000 distinct CDR3 sequences, roughly 45% seen once. The sample here was CD4+ T cells from blood, cultured in vitro, taken after SARS-CoV-2 vaccination. These TCRs come from a human donor who had recovered from COVID-19. Both conserved end residues are trimmed from each CDR3. D genes are given only for firm matches.

d_call: TRBD1; v_call: TRBV6-1; j_call: TRBJ2-5; cdr3_aa: ASGTGAAGETQY
d_call: TRBD2; v_call: TRBV20-1; j_call: TRBJ2-2; cdr3_aa: SARDRLAGNTGELF
d_call: TRBD2; v_call: TRBV7-2; j_call: TRBJ2-5; cdr3_aa: ASSLGIAGAQETQY
d_call: NA; v_call: TRBV6-1; j_call: TRBJ1-4; cdr3_aa: ASSRGGEKLF
d_call: NA; v_call: TRBV19; j_call: TRBJ2-3; cdr3_aa: ASSQQTSTDTQY
d_call: NA; v_call: TRBV19; j_call: TRBJ1-1; cdr3_aa: ASSIQVNTEAF
d_call: NA; v_call: TRBV7-2; j_call: TRBJ2-1; cdr3_aa: ASSLGPVGNEQF
d_call: NA; v_call: TRBV7-9; j_call: TRBJ1-3; cdr3_aa: ASRLGSGNTIY
d_call: NA; v_call: TRBV20-1; j_call: TRBJ2-6; cdr3_aa: SPRQTSGANVLT
d_call: TRBD1; v_call: TRBV20-1; j_call: TRBJ2-4; cdr3_aa: SARDGGQGRVGNIQY
d_call: NA; v_call: TRBV27; j_call: TRBJ1-5; cdr3_aa: ASSSEGTFNQPQH
d_call: TRBD1; v_call: TRBV6-1; j_call: TRBJ2-7; cdr3_aa: AGRQGADYEQY
d_call: NA; v_call: TRBV27; j_call: TRBJ2-7; cdr3_aa: ASSSDPRRAEQY
d_call: NA; v_call: TRBV12-3/TRBV12-4; j_call: TRBJ2-5; cdr3_aa: ASSFFRPQETQY
d_call: NA; v_call: TRBV6-1; j_call: TRBJ2-1; cdr3_aa: ASRTTSDRPNEQF
d_call: NA; v_call: TRBV6-1; j_call: TRBJ2-1; cdr3_aa: ASTRVRDEQF
d_call: TRBD1; v_call: TRBV6-1; j_call: TRBJ1-6; cdr3_aa: ASSSPPGQGAYSPLH
d_call: TRBD2; v_call: TRBV2; j_call: TRBJ2-3; cdr3_aa: ASSGLAGGTDTQY
d_call: NA; v_call: TRBV7-9; j_call: TRBJ2-7; cdr3_aa: ASSLPGMTYEQY
d_call: NA; v_call: TRBV19; j_call: TRBJ2-2; cdr3_aa: ASSRRNVGELF
d_call: NA; v_call: TRBV27; j_call: TRBJ1-1; cdr3_aa: ASSPRSVAEAF
d_call: TRBD2; v_call: TRBV6-2/TRBV6-3; j_call: TRBJ2-1; cdr3_aa: ASSYRTSGYNEQF
d_call: TRBD1; v_call: TRBV20-1; j_call: TRBJ2-4; cdr3_aa: SASEGGSAKNIQY
d_call: NA; v_call: TRBV7-9; j_call: TRBJ2-2; cdr3_aa: ASSYGVRSNTGELF
d_call: NA; v_call: TRBV4-1; j_call: TRBJ2-7; cdr3_aa: ASSQDPYEQY
d_call: NA; v_call: TRBV6-1; j_call: TRBJ2-2; cdr3_aa: ASSEVAAYTGELF
d_call: NA; v_call: TRBV7-9; j_call: TRBJ1-2; cdr3_aa: ASSLVGSYGYT
d_call: NA; v_call: TRBV5-1; j_call: TRBJ2-2; cdr3_aa: ASSIWGGTGELF
d_call: TRBD2; v_call: TRBV12-3/TRBV12-4; j_call: TRBJ2-5; cdr3_aa: ASSPRASGSEETQY
d_call: TRBD2; v_call: TRBV19; j_call: TRBJ2-7; cdr3_aa: ASRRTSGRYEQY
d_call: TRBD1; v_call: TRBV19; j_call: TRBJ2-7; cdr3_aa: ASSSPRDRGREQY
d_call: TRBD2; v_call: TRBV20-1; j_call: TRBJ2-1; cdr3_aa: SARASGRIYNEQF
d_call: TRBD1; v_call: TRBV6-1; j_call: TRBJ1-1; cdr3_aa: ASSTTGTGATEAF
d_call: TRBD1; v_call: TRBV20-1; j_call: TRBJ2-5; cdr3_aa: SARRGQGLETQY
d_call: TRBD2; v_call: TRBV19; j_call: TRBJ2-3; cdr3_aa: ASSIGSGRAGDTQY
d_call: TRBD1; v_call: TRBV18; j_call: TRBJ2-3; cdr3_aa: ASSPGHTGADTQY
d_call: NA; v_call: TRBV4-1; j_call: TRBJ2-7; cdr3_aa: ASSPLLGGRRGEQY
d_call: NA; v_call: TRBV30; j_call: TRBJ2-5; cdr3_aa: AWMNTGGETQY
d_call: TRBD1; v_call: TRBV27; j_call: TRBJ1-6; cdr3_aa: ASSLGQGDSPLH
d_call: TRBD2; v_call: TRBV5-4; j_call: TRBJ2-3; cdr3_aa: ASSWLAGGEADTQY
d_call: NA; v_call: TRBV4-1; j_call: TRBJ1-5; cdr3_aa: ASSQGQDSNQPQH
d_call: TRBD2; v_call: TRBV23-1; j_call: TRBJ2-1; cdr3_aa: ARGAHGLAGYSNEQF
d_call: NA; v_call: TRBV2; j_call: TRBJ2-7; cdr3_aa: ASSRDNGRSYEQY
d_call: NA; v_call: TRBV5-4; j_call: TRBJ2-3; cdr3_aa: ASSPPDTDTQY